This T cell receptor beta chain stems from a study of blood T cell dynamics during melanoma immunotherapy. At the level of the study: Metastatic melanoma patients received first-line pembrolizumab or nivolumab plus ipilimumab.

Documented time point: pre-treatment baseline. Losses at the gene ends were 4 bases for V and 6 bases for J; bases not matched to a gene: 13. The CDR3 is 16 residues long. CDR1 SGHTA and CDR2 FQGNSA come from the germline V gene. Each bulk PBMC sample had around 380 ng DNA loaded. Measured with immunoSEQ multiplex PCR; TCRdb has only the in-frame clones, and not every one. The sample holds about 16,000 clones, approximately 93% seen once. V is TRBV7-2 and J is TRBJ2-3; TRBD1 aligns across 7 bases. The receptor's source is a human donor with melanoma. Sequencing was performed on blood, taken from a patient treated with checkpoint blockade. CDR3 in amino acids: CASSSPRDSPTDTQYF. The CDR3, as DNA: TGTGCCAGCAGCTCCCCTCGGGACAGCCCCACGGATACGCAGTATTTT.